This is a list of T cell receptor beta chains from one sample in a study of blood T cell repertoires in COVID-19. Profiled with immunoSEQ multiplex PCR; TCRdb holds only in-frame clones, not every one. The data contain 80,000 to 95,000 clones, around 83% of them singletons. Sequencing input: peripheral blood. These receptors all come from an elderly woman in a cohort sampled during active or convalescent COVID-19. The CDR3 runs from the conserved cysteine through the conserved F or W. D genes are given only for firm matches. Clone size is given for some rows only: seen once, a few or many times, or a class if the clone is expanded.

D: -
size: -
V: TRBV6-2/TRBV6-3
J: TRBJ1-2
DNA: TGTGCCAGCAGTTACGTACAGGACTATGGCTACACCTTC
CDR3: CASSYVQDYGYTF

D: TRBD1
size: -
V: TRBV28
J: TRBJ1-6
DNA: TGTGCCACGACAGGGGTACATTCACCCCTCCACTTT
CDR3: CATTGVHSPLHF

D: -
size: -
V: TRBV5-1
J: TRBJ1-1
DNA: TGCGCCAGCAGCTTGTGGGGCAGGGACACTGAAGCTTTCTTT
CDR3: CASSLWGRDTEAFF

D: -
size: -
V: TRBV11-2
J: TRBJ1-1
DNA: TGTGCCAGCAGCCCCCCGACAGGTCCTCCCACTGAAGCTTTCTTT
CDR3: CASSPPTGPPTEAFF

D: -
size: -
V: TRBV2
J: TRBJ2-1
DNA: TGTGCCAGCAGTGGGACCGGGACTTTCAATGAGCAGTTCTTC
CDR3: CASSGTGTFNEQFF

D: -
size: -
V: TRBV4-1
J: TRBJ1-1
DNA: TGCGCCAGCAGCCAACCGACCGGGGGATACACTGAAGCTTTCTTT
CDR3: CASSQPTGGYTEAFF

D: -
size: many
V: TRBV30
J: TRBJ2-2
DNA: TGTGCCTGGAGTCCAACAGGAAACACCGGGGAGCTGTTTTTT
CDR3: CAWSPTGNTGELFF

D: -
size: -
V: TRBV12-3/TRBV12-4
J: TRBJ2-2
DNA: TGTGCCAGCAGTTCTAGTATCGGGGAGCTGTTTTTT
CDR3: CASSSSIGELFF

D: -
size: -
V: TRBV29-1
J: TRBJ1-6
DNA: TGCAGCGTTAGACAAGCAGGGTCCTATAATTCACCCCTCCACTTT
CDR3: CSVRQAGSYNSPLHF

D: TRBD2
size: -
V: TRBV28
J: TRBJ2-7
DNA: TGTGCCAGCAGTTTATCTAGCGGTAGTAGAAAGCAGTACTTC
CDR3: CASSLSSGSRKQYF

D: TRBD2
size: -
V: TRBV28
J: TRBJ2-3
DNA: TGTGCCAGCAGTTTAACAGCGGGAGGGCACAGGGCAGATACGCAGTATTTT
CDR3: CASSLTAGGHRADTQYF

D: -
size: few
V: TRBV6-5
J: TRBJ1-4
DNA: TGTGCCAGCAGTCTCAGGGGTCGCACTAATGAAAAACTGTTTTTT
CDR3: CASSLRGRTNEKLFF

D: TRBD1
size: few
V: TRBV19
J: TRBJ2-3
DNA: TGTGCCAGCAAGAGGGGGCCGACAGGGCAGAGAGATACGCAGTATTTT
CDR3: CASKRGPTGQRDTQYF

D: TRBD1
size: few
V: TRBV28
J: TRBJ2-7
DNA: TGTGCCAGCAGTTTTTTCGGGACAGGGGCCTACGAGCAGTACTTC
CDR3: CASSFFGTGAYEQYF

D: TRBD1
size: -
V: TRBV5-1
J: TRBJ1-1
DNA: TGCGCCAGCAGCTTGGGTAGGCAGGGGGACACTGAAGCTTTCTTT
CDR3: CASSLGRQGDTEAFF

D: -
size: -
V: TRBV7-3
J: TRBJ1-1
DNA: TGTGCCAGCAGCTCTATGGGGAGGGGTACTGAAGCTTTCTTT
CDR3: CASSSMGRGTEAFF

D: TRBD1
size: -
V: TRBV30
J: TRBJ1-6
DNA: TGTGCCTGGAGTGTGGACAGGGAAAATTCACCCCTCCACTTT
CDR3: CAWSVDRENSPLHF

D: -
size: -
V: TRBV7-2
J: TRBJ2-7
DNA: TGTGCCAGCAGCTTATATTCCAGCTACGAGCAGTACTTC
CDR3: CASSLYSSYEQYF

D: TRBD1
size: -
V: TRBV7-9
J: TRBJ1-1
DNA: TGTGCCAGCAGCCAACAACAGGGGGCGAGAACTGAAGCTTTCTTT
CDR3: CASSQQQGARTEAFF

D: -
size: -
V: TRBV7-9
J: TRBJ1-2
DNA: TGTGCCAGCAGCTTAGCGGGCAGCTTTAACTATGGCTACACCTTC
CDR3: CASSLAGSFNYGYTF

D: -
size: few
V: TRBV5-6
J: TRBJ1-5
DNA: TGTGCCAGCAGCTTTTTTGGGCGGGGCGAACAGCCCCAGCATTTT
CDR3: CASSFFGRGEQPQHF

D: -
size: -
V: TRBV5-1
J: TRBJ2-3
DNA: TGCGCCAGCAGCTTGGCCCAGGGCCCAGATACGCAGTATTTT
CDR3: CASSLAQGPDTQYF

D: -
size: -
V: TRBV29-1
J: TRBJ1-5
DNA: TGCAGCGTTGAGCCGGGACAAAATCAGCCCCAGCATTTT
CDR3: CSVEPGQNQPQHF

D: TRBD1
size: once
V: TRBV5-6
J: TRBJ1-2
DNA: TGTGCCAGCAGCTTGGGACAGGGTTCATATGGCTACACCTTC
CDR3: CASSLGQGSYGYTF

D: TRBD1
size: -
V: TRBV10-3
J: TRBJ2-1
DNA: TGTGCCATCAGCGACAGGGGTAATGAGCAGTTCTTC
CDR3: CAISDRGNEQFF

D: -
size: -
V: TRBV28
J: TRBJ1-5
DNA: TGTGCCACCGGACCTCTCCGGGGATCGGGCAATCAGCCCCAGCATTTT
CDR3: CATGPLRGSGNQPQHF

D: TRBD2
size: -
V: TRBV5-5
J: TRBJ2-1
DNA: TGTGCCAGCAGCGAGAGCGGGAGGGACTACAATGAGCAGTTCTTC
CDR3: CASSESGRDYNEQFF

D: -
size: -
V: TRBV23-1
J: TRBJ1-1
DNA: TGCGCCAGCAGTCAATCCAAACGAGGATGGAACACTGAAGCTTTCTTT
CDR3: CASSQSKRGWNTEAFF

D: TRBD2
size: -
V: TRBV5-6
J: TRBJ2-1
DNA: TGTGCCAGCAGCTTGTTCTGGGGACTAGCGGGAGGTGGCAATGAGCAGTTCTTC
CDR3: CASSLFWGLAGGGNEQFF

D: -
size: -
V: TRBV29-1
J: TRBJ1-2
DNA: TGCAGCGTTCGGTGGGTCGGGGGCTACACCTTC
CDR3: CSVRWVGGYTF

D: -
size: -
V: TRBV19
J: TRBJ2-5
DNA: TGTGCCAGTAGTATTGTCGGGAGCAGAGAGACCCAGTACTTC
CDR3: CASSIVGSRETQYF

D: TRBD1
size: once
V: TRBV9
J: TRBJ2-5
DNA: TGTGCCAGCAGCGTAGGGCCGGGACAGGGCCAAGAGACCCAGTACTTC
CDR3: CASSVGPGQGQETQYF

D: TRBD1
size: -
V: TRBV28
J: TRBJ1-5
DNA: TGTGCCAGCAGGCCAGGACAGGCCAACTATCAGCCCCAGCATTTT
CDR3: CASRPGQANYQPQHF

D: TRBD2
size: once
V: TRBV24-1
J: TRBJ2-5
DNA: TGTGCCACCAGTGATTTGGGACTAGCGGGAGAGACCCAGTACTTC
CDR3: CATSDLGLAGETQYF

D: -
size: few
V: TRBV18
J: TRBJ1-1
DNA: TGTGCCAGCTCACCGAACAGGGTAACTGAAGCTTTCTTT
CDR3: CASSPNRVTEAFF

D: TRBD2
size: -
V: TRBV6-5
J: TRBJ2-2
DNA: TGTGCCAGCAGGGAGACTAGCTCCGGGGAGCTGTTTTTT
CDR3: CASRETSSGELFF